The 30 T cell receptor beta chains presented below share a single source sample, sequenced in a study of blood T cell repertoires in COVID-19. Sequencing used immunoSEQ multiplex PCR; TCRdb keeps in-frame clones, though not all of them. The data contain around 100,000 clones, 88% of them singletons. Sequenced input: peripheral blood. The receptors come from a human donor in a cohort sampled during active COVID-19.

The rearrangement uses TRBV6-5 and TRBJ2-7; weak D call: TRBD1 (6 bases). Trimming pared 7 bases from V and 2 bases from J, leaving 15 bases between. There are 14 residues in the CDR3. Germline V gene data show CDR1 as MNHEY and CDR2 as SVGAGI. CDR3 DNA: TGTGCCAGCAAAGGACAGAGTTATGCCTACGAGCAGTACTTC. It yields the protein CASKGQSYAYEQYF.

The chain carries TRBV7-9 and TRBJ1-1; D might be TRBD1 (5 bases). V lost 3 bases and J lost 0, with 11 bases in between. Looked up from germline, CDR1 is SEHNR and CDR2 is FQNEAQ (reference sequence). This CDR3 is 15 amino acids long. This CDR3 reads CASSFPGAMNTEAFF. The CDR3 coding sequence is TGTGCCAGCAGCTTCCCTGGGGCTATGAACACTGAAGCTTTCTTT.

The chain employs TRBV18 and TRBJ1-1; unclear D gene. CDR1 and CDR2 (germline): KGHSH, LQKENI. Trimming stripped 4 bases from V and 5 bases from J, with 17 bases between. There are 15 residues in the CDR3. CDR3 nucleotide sequence: TGTGCCAGCTCACTTGCCTCCGGGATCCTTACTGAAGCTTTCTTT. Residues: CASSLASGILTEAFF.

V is TRBV20-1 and J is TRBJ1-3, with D tentatively TRBD1 (5 bases). The CDR3 is 13 residues long. Trimming removed 3 bases from V and 4 bases from J, with 10 bases in between. From germline, CDR1 is DFQATT and CDR2 SNEGSKA (reference sequence). The CDR3 sequence: CSASVRGGNTIYF. For the CDR3, the DNA is TGCAGTGCTAGTGTCCGGGGGGGAAACACCATATATTTT.

This clone was counted a few times. This chain connects TRBV10-1 to TRBJ2-7, with 11 bases fitting TRBD1. V gave up 3 bases and J gave up 2 bases; unmatched junction bases: 3. Germline values: CDR1 WNHNN, CDR2 SYGVQD (reference sequence). The CDR3 is made up of 15 amino acids. The CDR3 region is CASSDSGQGAYEQYF. CDR3 DNA: TGCGCCAGCAGTGACTCGGGACAGGGGGCCTACGAGCAGTACTTC.

The V call is TRBV27, the J call TRBJ2-7; TRBD1 matches at 8 bases. The trim removed 6 bases at V and 2 bases at J, leaving 6 bases unmatched. This CDR3 is built from 14 residues. Germline V gene lookup returns CDR1 MNHEY and CDR2 SMNVEV (reference sequence). CDR3 nucleotides: TGTGCCAGCAGCCAATTGGACAGGGCCTACGAGCAGTACTTC. Its protein is CASSQLDRAYEQYF.

The rearrangement joins TRBV4-2 to TRBJ2-7; 12 bases match TRBD1. V was clipped by 4 bases and J by 7 bases; unmatched bases: 11. Germline CDR1 LGHNA, CDR2 YNFKEQ. The CDR3 spans 16 residues. Here the CDR3 reads CASSLGAGQGASEQYF. The CDR3 DNA reads TGTGCCAGCAGCCTTGGAGCGGGACAGGGGGCGAGTGAGCAGTACTTC.

The chain combines TRBV5-5 with TRBJ1-5, with D tentatively TRBD1 (6 bases). Trimming stripped 5 bases from V and 0 bases from J, with 15 bases between. Germline V gene sequence: CDR1 SGHKS, CDR2 YYEKEE (reference sequence). The CDR3 consists of 16 residues. The CDR3 reads CASSPGQIYSNQPQHF. CDR3 nucleotides: TGTGCCAGCAGTCCAGGACAGATTTATAGCAATCAGCCCCAGCATTTT.

The chain links TRBV6-5 to TRBJ1-1, with D maybe TRBD1 (6 bases). Germline-derived CDR1 and CDR2 are MNHEY and SVGAGI. The CDR3 has 14 amino acids. V gave up 6 bases and J gave up 6 bases, with 17 bases separating them. CDR3: CASSRGVGSAEAFF. The CDR3 DNA sequence: TGTGCCAGCAGCAGGGGCGTAGGTAGCGCTGAAGCTTTCTTT.

The chain has TRBV5-1 and TRBJ2-3, with 8 bases that match TRBD1. Germline loops: CDR1 SGHRS, CDR2 YFSETQ. This CDR3 is built from 15 residues. J gave up 1 base and V 2 bases, and 3 bases lay outside the gene matches. CDR3 residues: CASSLGQGGTDTQYF. CDR3 coding DNA: TGCGCCAGCAGCTTAGGACAGGGCGGCACAGATACGCAGTATTTT.

This chain joins TRBV20-1 and TRBJ2-7; 12 nucleotides align to TRBD2. This CDR3 contains 15 residues. Germline V gene lookup returns CDR1 DFQATT and CDR2 SNEGSKA (reference sequence). The trim removed 3 bases at V and 3 bases at J, leaving 6 bases unmatched. The DNA for the CDR3 is TGCAGTGCTAGTCCTAGCGGGAGGGAATACTACGAGCAGTACTTC. Its protein product is CSASPSGREYYEQYF.

The V gene is TRBV9, the J gene TRBJ2-7, with D possibly matching TRBD1 (6 bases). The CDR3 is 14 residues long. Germline V gives CDR1 SGDLS, CDR2 YYNGEE. V was pared by 0 bases and J by 1 base, with 8 bases between. The CDR3 nucleotides are TGTGCCAGCAGCGTAGGGGGGCTTTCCTACGAGCAGTACTTC. It is translated as CASSVGGLSYEQYF.

The V gene is TRBV10-3, the J gene TRBJ2-5, with 8 bases that match TRBD2. The germline V gene has CDR1 ENHRY and CDR2 SYGVKD. CDR3 size: 14 residues. V shed 6 bases, J shed 2 bases, and the junction held 5 bases outside the gene matches. The CDR3 reads CAISPTSAQETQYF. Here the CDR3 DNA reads TGTGCCATCAGCCCGACTAGCGCTCAAGAGACCCAGTACTTC.

The CDR3 loop reads CASHLRFGTDTQYF. CDR3 coding DNA: TGTGCCAGCCACCTTAGATTCGGCACAGATACGCAGTATTTT. This chain connects TRBV7-2 to TRBJ2-3; D remains unclear. V lost 8 bases to trimming and J lost 1 base, with 13 bases between them. The CDR3 loop spans 14 amino acids. The germline V gene has CDR1 SGHTA and CDR2 FQGNSA.

The genes are TRBV29-1 and TRBJ2-7, with 7 bases identical to TRBD1. The CDR3 is 11 amino acids. The V gene's germline CDR1 is SQVTM and CDR2 ANQGSEA. V shed 7 bases, J shed 5 bases, and the junction held 5 bases outside the gene matches. The DNA of the CDR3 is TGCAGCGCCATTACAGGGGACGAGCAGTACTTC. Its translation: CSAITGDEQYF.

This chain links TRBV20-1 with TRBJ1-2; 7 bases agree with TRBD1. V was pared by 3 bases and J by 4 bases, with 8 bases of the junction left unmatched. The CDR3 has 14 residues. Germline CDR1 and CDR2: DFQATT and SNEGSKA (reference sequence). CDR3: CSASTAGGSYGYTF. CDR3 DNA sequence: TGCAGTGCTAGTACGGCAGGGGGAAGCTATGGCTACACCTTC.

The chain uses TRBV30 and TRBJ2-1; 8 bases agree with TRBD1. The J segment lost 10 bases and the V segment lost 4 bases, leaving 12 bases of the junction unmatched. This CDR3 has 14 residues. Germline V gives CDR1 GTSNPN, CDR2 SVGIG (reference sequence). The CDR3 loop reads CAWTSPGQAEEQFF. The CDR3 DNA reads as TGTGCCTGGACTTCTCCGGGACAGGCAGAGGAGCAGTTCTTC.

The CDR3: CASSLIPSFDEQFF. The DNA for the CDR3 is TGTGCCAGCAGCTTAATTCCGAGTTTCGATGAGCAGTTCTTC. The V gene is TRBV7-8, the J gene TRBJ2-1, with D uncertain. The germline CDR1 and CDR2 sequences are SGHVS and FQNEAQ. The germline V and J ends were trimmed by 2 bases and 8 bases, with 13 bases remaining between them. CDR3 length: 14 residues.

The chain couples TRBV4-1 to TRBJ2-2; tentative D call: TRBD1 (5 bases). CDR1 is MGHRA, CDR2 YSYEKL, per germline. V lost 3 bases and J lost 4, with 15 bases in between. The CDR3 spans 16 residues. The CDR3 DNA follows: TGCGCCAGCAGCCACCGGTGGCAGGGCCTCACCGGGGAGCTGTTTTTT. Encoded protein: CASSHRWQGLTGELFF.

The V and J genes are TRBV4-1 and TRBJ2-7; D perhaps matches TRBD2 (6 bases). V was clipped by 0 bases and J by 1 base, with 7 bases between them. The germline gives CDR1 MGHRA, CDR2 YSYEKL. CDR3 size: 14 residues. CDR3 residues: CASSQEGLSYEQYF. For the CDR3, the DNA is TGCGCCAGCAGCCAAGAGGGACTGTCCTACGAGCAGTACTTC.

The chain links TRBV5-1 to TRBJ1-5; D is unclear. Germline assignment: CDR1 SGHRS and CDR2 YFSETQ. The CDR3 extends over 15 amino acids. Trimming stripped 1 base from V and 4 bases from J, with 12 bases between. For the CDR3, the DNA is TGCGCCAGCAGCTTGTACGGAGAGCCGAATCAGCCCCAGCATTTT. This codes for CASSLYGEPNQPQHF. Full variable domain (missing parts from reference TRBV5-1 and TRBJ1-5): KAGVTQTPRYLIKTRGQQVTLSCSPISGHRSVSWYQQTPGQGLQFLFEYFSETQRNKGNFPGRFSGRQFSNSRSEMNVSTLELGDSALYLCASSLYGEPNQPQHFGDGTRLSIL.

The chain couples TRBV20-1 to TRBJ2-7; 12 positions agree with TRBD2. The germline CDR1 and CDR2 sequences are DFQATT and SNEGSKA (reference sequence). CDR3 size: 14 residues. V was pared by 3 bases and J by 5 bases, with 5 bases of the junction left unmatched. The CDR3 coding sequence is TGCAGTGCTAGTCTAGCGGGAGGGCCGAACGAGCAGTACTTC. Translating gives CSASLAGGPNEQYF.

The CDR3 is CASSLEPGVASPLHF. Here the CDR3 DNA reads TGTGCCAGCAGCTTAGAGCCAGGGGTGGCTTCACCCCTCCACTTT. This sequence joins TRBV11-2 and TRBJ1-6; D possibly corresponds to TRBD1 (6 bases). This CDR3 has 15 amino acids. The germline CDR1 and CDR2 sequences are SGHAT and FQNNGV. Deletions cut 0 bases from V and 9 bases from J, with 12 bases between. Variable domain in full (rest from reference TRBV11-2 and TRBJ1-6): EAGVAQSPRYKIIEKRQSVAFWCNPISGHATLYWYQQILGQGPKLLIQFQNNGVVDDSQLPKDRFSAERLKGVDSTLKIQPAKLEDSAVYLCASSLEPGVASPLHFGNGTRLTVT.

The chain is built from TRBV3-1 (or the pseudogene TRBV3-2) and TRBJ2-1; TRBD2 aligns across 11 bases. Germline V gene data show CDR1 as LGHDT and CDR2 as YNNKEL (reference sequence). This CDR3 comprises 19 residues. V lost 0 bases to trimming and J lost 4 bases; unmatched junction nucleotides: 11. DNA for the CDR3: TGTGCCAGCAGCCAAGATGTCGGTAGCGGGAGGGTAATATACAATGAGCAGTTCTTC. Its translation: CASSQDVGSGRVIYNEQFF.

This clone was seen once. The chain has TRBV6-5 and TRBJ2-5, with D possibly matching TRBD1 (6 bases). V lost 6 bases and J lost 1, with 6 bases in between. The germline V gene encodes CDR1 MNHEY and CDR2 SVGAGI. The CDR3 covers 12 residues. CDR3 residues: CASRDSQETQYF. CDR3 DNA sequence: TGTGCCAGCAGGGACAGCCAAGAGACCCAGTACTTC.

The rearrangement uses TRBV5-1 and TRBJ2-1, with a weak D call TRBD1 (5 bases). Germline CDR1 reads SGHRS; CDR2 reads YFSETQ. CDR3 length: 12 residues. Trimming shortened V by 4 bases and J by 6 bases, and 8 bases separated the two germline ends. The CDR3 nucleotides are TGCGCCAGCAGCCGGCAGGGCAATGAGCAGTTCTTC. Its protein is CASSRQGNEQFF.

This chain links TRBV19 with TRBJ2-1; 12 positions agree with TRBD2. With 3 bases clipped from V and 8 bases from J, the junction kept 8 bases outside the gene matches. The CDR3 is 16 residues long. CDR1 is LNHDA and CDR2 is SQIVND in the germline V gene (reference sequence). CDR3 coding DNA: TGTGCCAGTAGTATTTTGACTAGCGGGAGTCCCTATGAGCAGTTCTTC. Encoded protein: CASSILTSGSPYEQFF.

The chain employs TRBV10-1 and TRBJ2-3, with D possibly matching TRBD2 (5 bases). Germline CDR1 is WNHNN and CDR2 is SYGVQD (reference sequence). The CDR3 loop spans 15 amino acids. V was shortened by 4 bases and J by 0 bases, with 11 bases between the two germline ends. CDR3 DNA: TGCGCCAGCAGTGGACGGACTCCCAGCACAGATACGCAGTATTTT. This gives the protein CASSGRTPSTDTQYF.

This clone has just one count. The chain has TRBV28 and TRBJ2-7; 7 bases fit TRBD2. CDR1 is MDHEN and CDR2 is SYDVKM in the germline V gene. This CDR3 has 14 amino acids. The V gene end was trimmed by 5 bases and the J gene end by 3 bases; junction bases not matched to a gene: 7. The CDR3 here is CASSTTSRYYEQYF. The CDR3 nucleotides are TGTGCCAGCAGTACGACTAGCAGATACTACGAGCAGTACTTC.

This clone appeared a few times. This chain uses TRBV7-9 with TRBJ2-7; possible D gene TRBD1, 5 bases. V was pared by 1 base and J by 6 bases, with 13 bases between. The germline gives CDR1 SEHNR, CDR2 FQNEAQ (reference sequence). The CDR3 contains 14 residues. The CDR3 loop is CASSLVDSRLEQYF. CDR3 sequence (DNA): TGTGCCAGCAGCTTAGTTGACAGCAGGCTCGAGCAGTACTTC.